This T cell receptor beta chain appears in the sequencing data of a study of T cell responses to AZD1222 COVID-19 vaccine (dated by TCRdb to the early 2020s). Study-level background: TCR sequencing covered fewer than 250 trial participants: nearly 210 given two doses of AZD1222 and some 25 given two doses of MenACWY control vaccine. Trial participants were enrolled by age into 18-55, 56-69 and 70-plus year subgroups, with about 150, 27 and 61 TCR-sequenced participants respectively.

The time point label corresponds to: about 28 days (+/-7) after the second vaccine dose. The treatment or condition label of this sample denotes: meningococcal conjugate vaccine given as trial control. The vaccinee samples were drawn from two UK trials, COV001 and COV002, one of which was a single-blind randomized controlled phase 2/3 trial testing AZD1222 (ChAdOx1 nCoV-19) in healthy adults. Trial participant PBMC samples were collected at day 0 and day 28 after the second dose for TCRbeta chain sequencing. Including the terminal cysteine and phenylalanine, the CDR3 comprises 12 residues. The retained sequence is limited to the CDR3, 36 bases, with the frame set at the first base. CDR1 and CDR2, looked up from the germline V gene (reference sequence), are SGHKS and YYEKEE. Trimming costs V 2 bases and J 3 bases, and their ends lie 4 bases apart. The CDR3 regions of human TCRbeta chains were analyzed by immunosequencing. In the paper's pipeline: TCRs in the repertoires were matched against a reference library of SARS-CoV-2-specific TCRs that had been generated with the MIRA antigen-specificity platform. Breadth was defined as the fraction of unique TCRs that were SARS-CoV-2-associated. Depth was defined as the fraction of total T cells that were SARS-CoV-2-associated. Using the MIRA data, each spike-specific TCR was mapped to the spike region that the TCR reacts to and placed in a CD4 or CD8 class. Log10-transformed breadth and depth values were compared by one-way ANOVA with Sidak's multiple comparisons tests. The clones in this table, taken by TCRdb from immuneACCESS, are in-frame only. Not every clone is retained; where verified, under half of the shortfall comes from an unresolved V gene, and the cause of the rest is unknown. D and trimming were read from the DNA, whereas the V and J calls and clone size are those reported in that table. Across this sample there are roughly 200,000 clones, with roughly 91% seen only once. The leading ten clones occupy around 1% of the sample.

This clone was observed a single time. Its target antigen remains unknown. No base-level quality is on record; no much larger clone is a single base apart. Results and caveats for the whole study, not just this receptor: Reportedly, close to half of the unique spike-specific TCRs recognized epitopes lying outside the regions that are mutated in the B.1.351 and B.1.1.7 variants. Because no day 14 peak-response samples were available, the repertoires could be characterized only after the peak T cell response. Vaccine-associated CD4 TCRs spanned the whole spike protein, with dominant responses in regions 160-218 and 743-854. Participants were mostly white British, with more females than males. The authors suggested clonal diversity may have been underestimated. Only 5 to 7 AZD1222 recipients were SARS-CoV-2 seropositive at baseline, limiting conclusions about previously exposed vaccinees. After two AZD1222 doses, both the breadth and the depth of spike-specific TCRs were significantly higher than at day 0 and than in MenACWY recipients. In the small 56-69-year group, the increase in depth fell short of significance, most likely because of low power.

The chain is encoded by TRBV5-5 joined to TRBJ2-3; a confident D gene designation cannot be given. The source is an adult who received the MenACWY meningococcal vaccine as a control. This sample comprised peripheral blood, obtained 28 days after the second dose of the MenACWY control vaccine. For the CDR3, the sequence is CASSLQTDTQYF. The DNA sequence is given as TGTGCCAGCAGCTTACAAACAGATACGCAGTATTTT. The entire variable domain, with the stretches around the CDR3 drawn from the reference TRBV5-5 and TRBJ2-3 proteins, is DAGVTQSPTHLIKTRGQQVTLRCSPISGHKSVSWYQQVLGQGPQFIFQYYEKEERGRGNFPDRFSARQFPNYSSELNVNALLLGDSALYLCASSLQTDTQYFGPGTRLTVL.